Here is one T cell receptor beta chain with its context. Its specificity is unknown. The V segment lost 4 bases and the J segment 5 bases; nucleotides outside the gene matches: 0. CDR3 length equals 13 residues. These data are taken from a study of Ad26.COV2.S vaccination and SARS-CoV-2 variants. Findings and limits, study-wide: Assessments of TCR breadth and depth may have underestimated the total T cell responses. Post-vaccination spike-specific CD8+ and CD4+ T cell responses reportedly had substantial breadth. It was vaccine recipients, not placebo recipients, who had the higher spike-specific TCR breadth.

Indicated treatment: roughly 19 received Ad26.COV2.S at low or high dose, single or two shots; 5 received placebo; per-sample allocation not given. All samples were drawn on day 63, counting from the first vaccine or placebo injection. This table comes from immunoSEQ multiplex PCR, and its TCRdb copy is limited to in-frame clones, with some not included. The sample includes hundreds of thousands of clones, about 83% of them seen just once. The rearrangement joins TRBV12-3 or TRBV12-4 to TRBJ1-5; TRBD1 aligns across 9 bases. This clonotype was sampled from a person between 18 and 60 years old who received the Ad26.COV2.S COVID-19 vaccine or a placebo. This specimen consisted of peripheral blood, obtained in a trial of Ad26.COV2.S vaccine versus placebo. The CDR3 DNA is TGTGCCAGCAGTTGGGACAGGGATCAGCCCCAGCATTTT. Translation: CASSWDRDQPQHF.